The rows below give T cell receptor beta chains drawn from one sample of a study of regulatory and conventional T cells in RAG deficiency. Clones were read by immunoSEQ multiplex PCR, and TCRdb kept only the in-frame ones, dropping some. Of 24,000 or so clones in the sample, around 94% are singletons; the top ten hold roughly 0.77%. These same records also appear under a second study, on regulatory T cells.

The sequenced sample was CD4+ T cells sorted from blood. All receptors derive from a human donor in good health. Each CDR3 is given with its conserved first and last residue. The D gene is left open where the match is weak. Size tells how often a clone was seen (once, few, many) or the class of an expanded clone, and some rows leave it out.

d_gene: TRBD2
j_gene: TRBJ2-3
abundance: .
v_gene: TRBV9
CDR3aa: CASSVAGGPVDTQYF
CDR3nt: TGTGCCAGCAGCGTAGCGGGAGGGCCCGTAGATACGCAGTATTTT

d_gene: .
j_gene: TRBJ1-4
abundance: .
v_gene: TRBV7-9
CDR3aa: CASSLNGGVNEKLFF
CDR3nt: TGTGCCAGCAGCTTGAATGGCGGCGTTAATGAAAAACTGTTTTTT

d_gene: .
j_gene: TRBJ2-3
abundance: .
v_gene: TRBV18
CDR3aa: CASSPSEGSTDTQYF
CDR3nt: TGTGCCAGCTCACCCTCCGAGGGGAGCACAGATACGCAGTATTTT

d_gene: .
j_gene: TRBJ2-5
abundance: .
v_gene: TRBV18
CDR3aa: CASSPVTGETQYF
CDR3nt: TGTGCCAGCTCACCTGTCACGGGGGAGACCCAGTACTTC

d_gene: .
j_gene: TRBJ1-1
abundance: .
v_gene: TRBV30
CDR3aa: CAWSVQAATEAFF
CDR3nt: TGTGCCTGGAGTGTACAGGCAGCGACTGAAGCTTTCTTT

d_gene: TRBD2
j_gene: TRBJ2-7
abundance: .
v_gene: TRBV27
CDR3aa: CASRESGRIFTYEQYF
CDR3nt: TGTGCCAGCAGGGAAAGCGGGAGGATATTCACCTACGAGCAGTACTTC

d_gene: .
j_gene: TRBJ2-7
abundance: .
v_gene: TRBV19
CDR3aa: CASSIYPRYDYEQYF
CDR3nt: TGTGCCAGTAGTATCTACCCCCGGTATGACTACGAGCAGTACTTC

d_gene: .
j_gene: TRBJ2-3
abundance: .
v_gene: TRBV2
CDR3aa: CASQGPGGTDTQYF
CDR3nt: TGTGCCTCCCAAGGACCGGGGGGCACAGATACGCAGTATTTT

d_gene: .
j_gene: TRBJ2-2
abundance: .
v_gene: TRBV18
CDR3aa: CASSLGTPNTGELFF
CDR3nt: TGTGCCAGCTCCCTCGGGACTCCGAACACCGGGGAGCTGTTTTTT

d_gene: .
j_gene: TRBJ1-1
abundance: .
v_gene: TRBV5-5
CDR3aa: CASRRETGSPEAFF
CDR3nt: TGTGCCAGCAGAAGAGAAACAGGGTCCCCTGAAGCTTTCTTT

d_gene: .
j_gene: TRBJ2-1
abundance: .
v_gene: TRBV9
CDR3aa: CASSVGEEQFF
CDR3nt: TGTGCCAGCAGCGTAGGTGAGGAGCAGTTCTTC

d_gene: .
j_gene: TRBJ2-1
abundance: .
v_gene: TRBV11-3
CDR3aa: CASSLLGVRRGGLNEQFF
CDR3nt: TGTGCCAGCAGCTTATTGGGTGTTCGCAGGGGAGGGCTCAATGAGCAGTTCTTC

d_gene: .
j_gene: TRBJ1-5
abundance: .
v_gene: TRBV5-5
CDR3aa: CASSQGLGRGNQPQHF
CDR3nt: TGTGCCAGCAGTCAAGGACTCGGGCGAGGCAATCAGCCCCAGCATTTT

d_gene: .
j_gene: TRBJ1-2
abundance: .
v_gene: TRBV18
CDR3aa: CASSPGDVGGYTF
CDR3nt: TGTGCCAGCTCACCGGGGGATGTGGGTGGCTACACCTTC

d_gene: .
j_gene: TRBJ1-5
abundance: .
v_gene: TRBV21-1
CDR3aa: CASSKDGTVPQPQHF
CDR3nt: TGTGCCAGCAGCAAAGATGGGACAGTCCCTCAGCCCCAGCATTTT

d_gene: TRBD1
j_gene: TRBJ1-6
abundance: .
v_gene: TRBV2
CDR3aa: CASRRSGGGLRSPLHF
CDR3nt: TGTGCCAGCAGACGCTCGGGAGGGGGCCTACGGTCACCCCTCCACTTT

d_gene: TRBD2
j_gene: TRBJ2-5
abundance: .
v_gene: TRBV5-1
CDR3aa: CASSLGGPGREQETQYF
CDR3nt: TGCGCCAGCAGCTTGGGGGGTCCAGGGCGGGAGCAAGAGACCCAGTACTTC

d_gene: TRBD2
j_gene: TRBJ2-3
abundance: few
v_gene: TRBV9
CDR3aa: CASSAGLAGESDTQYF
CDR3nt: TGTGCCAGCAGCGCCGGACTAGCGGGAGAATCAGATACGCAGTATTTT

d_gene: TRBD1
j_gene: TRBJ2-7
abundance: once
v_gene: TRBV5-1
CDR3aa: CASSGQGSRGEQYF
CDR3nt: TGCGCCAGCAGCGGACAGGGTAGTAGGGGCGAGCAGTACTTC

d_gene: .
j_gene: TRBJ1-2
abundance: .
v_gene: TRBV6-6
CDR3aa: CASSTQGGGYTF
CDR3nt: TGTGCCAGCAGTACACAGGGTGGTGGCTACACCTTC

d_gene: .
j_gene: TRBJ1-2
abundance: .
v_gene: TRBV2
CDR3aa: CASSENRSRYGYTF
CDR3nt: TGTGCCAGCAGTGAAAACAGGAGTCGATATGGCTACACCTTC

d_gene: .
j_gene: TRBJ1-2
abundance: .
v_gene: TRBV5-1
CDR3aa: CASSSTGIYGYTF
CDR3nt: TGCGCCAGCAGCAGTACCGGGATCTATGGCTACACCTTC

d_gene: TRBD1
j_gene: TRBJ1-5
abundance: .
v_gene: TRBV19
CDR3aa: CVSSPGQADQPQHF
CDR3nt: TGTGTCAGTAGTCCAGGACAGGCCGATCAGCCCCAGCATTTT

d_gene: .
j_gene: TRBJ1-5
abundance: .
v_gene: TRBV7-8
CDR3aa: CASSLGRGVSNQPQHF
CDR3nt: TGTGCCAGCAGCTTAGGGCGGGGGGTTAGCAATCAGCCCCAGCATTTT

d_gene: .
j_gene: TRBJ2-1
abundance: .
v_gene: TRBV6-1
CDR3aa: CASSVDGHEQFF
CDR3nt: TGTGCCAGCAGTGTCGACGGTCATGAGCAGTTCTTC

d_gene: .
j_gene: TRBJ2-7
abundance: .
v_gene: TRBV2
CDR3aa: CASSEGTRNEQYF
CDR3nt: TGTGCCAGCAGTGAAGGGACACGGAACGAGCAGTACTTC

d_gene: TRBD1
j_gene: TRBJ1-4
abundance: .
v_gene: TRBV4-1
CDR3aa: CASSQDRGSTGGKLFF
CDR3nt: TGCGCCAGCAGCCAAGATCGGGGGTCGACAGGGGGAAAACTGTTTTTT

d_gene: .
j_gene: TRBJ1-5
abundance: once
v_gene: TRBV19
CDR3aa: CASSITDSNQPQHF
CDR3nt: TGTGCCAGTAGTATAACAGATAGCAATCAGCCCCAGCATTTT

d_gene: .
j_gene: TRBJ1-5
abundance: .
v_gene: TRBV18
CDR3aa: CASSDGVVQPQHF
CDR3nt: TGTGCCAGCTCGGACGGAGTGGTGCAGCCCCAGCATTTT

d_gene: .
j_gene: TRBJ2-5
abundance: few
v_gene: TRBV7-8
CDR3aa: CASSFSGFQETQYF
CDR3nt: TGTGCCAGCAGCTTTTCGGGTTTTCAAGAGACCCAGTACTTC

d_gene: TRBD1
j_gene: TRBJ1-1
abundance: .
v_gene: TRBV28
CDR3aa: CASSLVAGGPIEAFF
CDR3nt: TGTGCCAGCAGTTTAGTGGCAGGGGGCCCTATCGAAGCTTTCTTT

d_gene: .
j_gene: TRBJ2-5
abundance: .
v_gene: TRBV14
CDR3aa: CASSLFGRFQETQYF
CDR3nt: TGTGCCAGCAGCCTCTTCGGGCGGTTCCAAGAGACCCAGTACTTC

d_gene: .
j_gene: TRBJ2-3
abundance: .
v_gene: TRBV10-3
CDR3aa: CAISESGSDTQYF
CDR3nt: TGTGCCATCAGTGAGTCGGGGTCGGATACGCAGTATTTT

d_gene: TRBD1
j_gene: TRBJ2-1
abundance: .
v_gene: TRBV29-1
CDR3aa: CSAAGQGMAEQFF
CDR3nt: TGCAGCGCTGCGGGACAGGGTATGGCTGAGCAGTTCTTC

d_gene: .
j_gene: TRBJ2-7
abundance: .
v_gene: TRBV18
CDR3aa: CASSPGARTYEQYF
CDR3nt: TGTGCCAGCTCACCAGGGGCGAGGACCTACGAGCAGTACTTC

d_gene: .
j_gene: TRBJ2-1
abundance: .
v_gene: TRBV29-1
CDR3aa: CSVVPGPGNEQFF
CDR3nt: TGCAGCGTTGTCCCGGGACCCGGAAATGAGCAGTTCTTC

d_gene: .
j_gene: TRBJ1-4
abundance: .
v_gene: TRBV5-1
CDR3aa: CASRATGSNEKLFF
CDR3nt: TGCGCCAGCAGGGCGACAGGCAGTAATGAAAAACTGTTTTTT

d_gene: .
j_gene: TRBJ2-5
abundance: .
v_gene: TRBV19
CDR3aa: CASSGAGMETQYF
CDR3nt: TGTGCCAGTAGTGGGGCGGGAATGGAGACCCAGTACTTC

d_gene: .
j_gene: TRBJ1-3
abundance: .
v_gene: TRBV28
CDR3aa: CASSTTGSGNTIYF
CDR3nt: TGTGCCAGCAGTACTACAGGGAGTGGAAACACCATATATTTT

d_gene: .
j_gene: TRBJ1-2
abundance: .
v_gene: TRBV25-1
CDR3aa: CASRERDYGYTF
CDR3nt: TGTGCCAGCAGGGAAAGGGACTATGGCTACACCTTC

d_gene: TRBD1
j_gene: TRBJ1-4
abundance: .
v_gene: TRBV4-1
CDR3aa: CASSQDVAGGDGDEKLFF
CDR3nt: TGCGCCAGCAGCCAAGATGTGGCAGGGGGCGATGGGGATGAAAAACTGTTTTTT

d_gene: TRBD1
j_gene: TRBJ1-6
abundance: few
v_gene: TRBV6-1
CDR3aa: CASSPRDRSNSPLHF
CDR3nt: TGTGCCAGCAGCCCACGGGACAGGTCAAATTCACCCCTCCACTTT

d_gene: TRBD1
j_gene: TRBJ2-7
abundance: .
v_gene: TRBV27
CDR3aa: CASSLVGQGASYEQYF
CDR3nt: TGTGCCAGCAGTTTAGTGGGGCAGGGGGCCTCCTACGAGCAGTACTTC

d_gene: .
j_gene: TRBJ1-2
abundance: once
v_gene: TRBV5-1
CDR3aa: CASSLNANGYTF
CDR3nt: TGCGCCAGCAGCTTGAATGCGAATGGCTACACCTTC

d_gene: .
j_gene: TRBJ1-1
abundance: .
v_gene: TRBV27
CDR3aa: CASSLKPNTEAFF
CDR3nt: TGTGCCAGCAGTCTGAAACCAAACACTGAAGCTTTCTTT